The clone carrying this T cell receptor (beta chain) was observed many times. Its target is not known. The sample comes from a study of T cell repertoires in cytomegalovirus infection. The CDR3 is 15 amino acids. Germline CDR1 is SEHNR and CDR2 is FQNEAQ (reference sequence). The germline V and J ends were trimmed by 5 bases and 4 bases, with 16 bases remaining between them. The study, taken as a whole, reports: The ex vivo response was dominated by HLA-C-restricted CMV-specific TCR beta clonotypes.

TCRdb analysed the reads with MiXCR anew, one entry per CDR3 protein. The sample carries hundreds of thousands of distinct CDR3 sequences, under 8.5% recorded once. Material for sequencing was PBMCs. This sequence originates from a human donor in good health (CMV status not recorded). Some clones in this sample may be carry-over from other donors' samples. The V and J genes are TRBV7-9 and TRBJ2-3, with a possible D match to TRBD1 (6 bases). The chain's CDR3 is CASSLGASLPDTQYF. The CDR3 nucleotides read TGTGCCAGCAGCCTGGGGGCTAGCCTGCCAGATACGCAGTATTTT.